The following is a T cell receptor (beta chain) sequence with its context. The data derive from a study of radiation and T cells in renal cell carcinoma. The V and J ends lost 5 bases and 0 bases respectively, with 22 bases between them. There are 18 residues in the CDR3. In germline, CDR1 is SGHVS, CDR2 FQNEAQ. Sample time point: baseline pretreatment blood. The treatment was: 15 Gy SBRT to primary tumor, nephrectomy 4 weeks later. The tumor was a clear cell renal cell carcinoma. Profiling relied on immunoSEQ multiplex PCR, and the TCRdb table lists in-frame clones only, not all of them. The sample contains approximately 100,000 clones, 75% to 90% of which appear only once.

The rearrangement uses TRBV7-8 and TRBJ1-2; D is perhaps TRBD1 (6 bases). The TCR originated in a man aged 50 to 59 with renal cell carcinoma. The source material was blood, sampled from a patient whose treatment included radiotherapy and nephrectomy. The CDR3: CASSPPTGQQPPNYGYTF. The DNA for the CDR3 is TGTGCCAGCAGCCCACCCACGGGACAACAACCTCCTAACTATGGCTACACCTTC.